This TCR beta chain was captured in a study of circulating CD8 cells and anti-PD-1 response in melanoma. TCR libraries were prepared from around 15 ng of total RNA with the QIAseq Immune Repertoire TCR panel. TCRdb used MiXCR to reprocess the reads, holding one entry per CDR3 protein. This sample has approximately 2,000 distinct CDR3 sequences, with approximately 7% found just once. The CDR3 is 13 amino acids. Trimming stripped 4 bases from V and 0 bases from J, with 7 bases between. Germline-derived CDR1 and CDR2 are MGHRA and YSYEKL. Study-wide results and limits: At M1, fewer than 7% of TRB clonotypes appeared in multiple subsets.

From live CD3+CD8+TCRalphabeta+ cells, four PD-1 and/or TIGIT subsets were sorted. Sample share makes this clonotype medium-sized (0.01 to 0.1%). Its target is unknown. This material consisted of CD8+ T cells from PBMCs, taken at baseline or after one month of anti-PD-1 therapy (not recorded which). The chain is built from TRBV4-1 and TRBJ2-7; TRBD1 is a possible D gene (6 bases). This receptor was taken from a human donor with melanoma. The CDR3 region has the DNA TGCGCCAGCAGCCCGGACAGCTCCTACGAGCAGTACTTC. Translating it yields CASSPDSSYEQYF.